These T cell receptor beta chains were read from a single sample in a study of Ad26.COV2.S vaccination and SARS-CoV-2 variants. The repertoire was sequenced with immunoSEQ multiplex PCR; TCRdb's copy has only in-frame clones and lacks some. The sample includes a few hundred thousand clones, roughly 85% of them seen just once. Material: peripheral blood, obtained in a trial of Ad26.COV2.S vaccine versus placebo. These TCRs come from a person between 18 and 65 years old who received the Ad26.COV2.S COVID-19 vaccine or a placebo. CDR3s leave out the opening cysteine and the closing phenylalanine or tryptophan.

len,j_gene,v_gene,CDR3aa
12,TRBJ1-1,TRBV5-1,ASSLTGDNTEAF
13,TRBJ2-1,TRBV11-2,ASSLERGGRGEQF
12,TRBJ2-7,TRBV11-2,ASSLGTNSYEQY
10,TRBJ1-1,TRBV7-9,ASSLDGPGAF
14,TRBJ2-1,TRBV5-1,ASSSGQGTSYNEQF
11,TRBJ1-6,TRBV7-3,ASSYTGSAPLH
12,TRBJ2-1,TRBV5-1,ASRLTSGNNEQF
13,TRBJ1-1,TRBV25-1,ASSESPRQNTEAF
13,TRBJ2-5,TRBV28,ASSSPGQGQETQY
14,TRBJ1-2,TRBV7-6,ASSLGPPGTRIGYT
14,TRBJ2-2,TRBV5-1,ASSLPSGGNTGELF
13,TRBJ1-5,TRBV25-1,ASSDGRSSNQPQH
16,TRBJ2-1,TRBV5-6,ASSLGLAGGPYYDEQF
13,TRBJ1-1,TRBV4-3,ASSRSGQGVAEAF
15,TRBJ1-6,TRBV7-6,ASSSRYRGIYNSPLH
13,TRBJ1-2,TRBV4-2,ASSQVTGSVYGYT
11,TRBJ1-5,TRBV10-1,ASSESWGEPQH
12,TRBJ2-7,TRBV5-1,ASSLAGQGGEQY
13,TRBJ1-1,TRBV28,ACFRGDSMNTEAF
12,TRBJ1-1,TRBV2,ASLRGTGSTEAF
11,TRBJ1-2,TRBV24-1,ATKLRANYGYT
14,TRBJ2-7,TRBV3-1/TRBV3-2,ASSQDAGRLTYEQY
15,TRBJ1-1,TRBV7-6,ASSFHPRTSRNTEAF
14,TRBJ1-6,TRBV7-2,ASSSESGAWGSPLH
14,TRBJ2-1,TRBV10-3,AISERGGSSKGEQF